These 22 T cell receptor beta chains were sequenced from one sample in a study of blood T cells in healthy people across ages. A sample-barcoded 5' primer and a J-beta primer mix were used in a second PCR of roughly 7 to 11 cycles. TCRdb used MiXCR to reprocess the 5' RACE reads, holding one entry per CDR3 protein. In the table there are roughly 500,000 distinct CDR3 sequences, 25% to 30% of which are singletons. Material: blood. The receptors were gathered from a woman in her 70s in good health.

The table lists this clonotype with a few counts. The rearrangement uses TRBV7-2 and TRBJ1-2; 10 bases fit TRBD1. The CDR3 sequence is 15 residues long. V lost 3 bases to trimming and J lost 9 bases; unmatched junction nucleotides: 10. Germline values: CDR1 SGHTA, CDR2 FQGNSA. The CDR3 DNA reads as TGTGCCAGCAGCTTTCGGGACAGGGGCTTAGGAAGCTACACCTTC. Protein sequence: CASSFRDRGLGSYTF.

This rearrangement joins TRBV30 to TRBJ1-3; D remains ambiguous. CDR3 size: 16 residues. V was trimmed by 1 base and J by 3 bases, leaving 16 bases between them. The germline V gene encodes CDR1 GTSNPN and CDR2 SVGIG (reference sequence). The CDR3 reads CAWSGVAGLGGNTIYF. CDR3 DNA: TGTGCCTGGAGTGGGGTTGCGGGTCTAGGTGGAAACACCATATATTTT.

CDR3 nucleotides: TGCGCCAGCAGCTGGAGGGGCACAGATACGCAGTATTTT. Amino acids: CASSWRGTDTQYF. V usage is TRBV5-1 and J usage is TRBJ2-3, with D maybe TRBD2 (6 bases). This CDR3 region has 13 residues. The V gene's germline CDR1 is SGHRS and CDR2 YFSETQ. V lost 3 bases, J lost 1 base, and 6 bases lay in between.

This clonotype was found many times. CDR3 protein: CASSQVGGGAGDTQYF. The CDR3 region has the DNA TGCGCCAGCAGCCAAGTAGGCGGGGGGGCCGGAGATACGCAGTATTTT. This chain uses TRBV4-3 with TRBJ2-3; 9 nucleotides line up with TRBD2. V lost 1 base, J lost 5 bases, and 7 bases stayed unmatched. This CDR3 contains 16 residues. Germline lookup yields CDR1 LGHNA and CDR2 YSLEER.

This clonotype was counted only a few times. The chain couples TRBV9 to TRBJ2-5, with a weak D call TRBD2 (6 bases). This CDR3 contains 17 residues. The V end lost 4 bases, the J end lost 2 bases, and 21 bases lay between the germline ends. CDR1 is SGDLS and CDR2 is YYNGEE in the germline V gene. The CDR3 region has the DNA TGTGCCAGCAGCCCCCCTAGTGGTAGCGGAGGGCAAGAGACCCAGTACTTC. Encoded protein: CASSPPSGSGGQETQYF.

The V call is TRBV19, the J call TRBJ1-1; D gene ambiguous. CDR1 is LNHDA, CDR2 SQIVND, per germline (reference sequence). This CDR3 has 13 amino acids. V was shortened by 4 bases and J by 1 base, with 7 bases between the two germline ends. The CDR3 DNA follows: TGTGCCAGTAGTAATCAACAGAACACTGAAGCTTTCTTT. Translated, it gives CASSNQQNTEAFF.

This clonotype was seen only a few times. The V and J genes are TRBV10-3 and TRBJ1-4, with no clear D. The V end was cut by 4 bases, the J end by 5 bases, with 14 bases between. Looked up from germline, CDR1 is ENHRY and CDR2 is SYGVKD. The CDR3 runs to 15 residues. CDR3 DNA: TGTGCCATCAGTGGATCTGGAATGATGAATGAAAAACTGTTTTTT. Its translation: CAISGSGMMNEKLFF.

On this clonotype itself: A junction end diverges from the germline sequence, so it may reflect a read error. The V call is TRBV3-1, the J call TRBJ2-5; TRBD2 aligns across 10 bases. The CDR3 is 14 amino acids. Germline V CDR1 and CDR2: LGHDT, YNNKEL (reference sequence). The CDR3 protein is CASSLRTSGNERFF. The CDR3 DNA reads TGTGCCAGCAGCCTCCGGACTAGCGGTAATGAGCGGTTCTTC.

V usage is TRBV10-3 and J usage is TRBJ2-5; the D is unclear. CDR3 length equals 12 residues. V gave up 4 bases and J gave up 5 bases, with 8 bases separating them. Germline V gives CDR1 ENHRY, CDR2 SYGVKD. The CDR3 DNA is TGTGCCATCAGTGTGAATGGCGAGACCCAGTACTTC. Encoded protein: CAISVNGETQYF.

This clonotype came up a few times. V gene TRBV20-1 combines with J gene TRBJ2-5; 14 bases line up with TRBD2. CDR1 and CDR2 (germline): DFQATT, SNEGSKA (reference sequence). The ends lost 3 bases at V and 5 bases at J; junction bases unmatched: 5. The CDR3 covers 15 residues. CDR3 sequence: CSASLGLAGEETQYF. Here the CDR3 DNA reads TGCAGTGCTAGCTTGGGACTAGCGGGGGAGGAGACCCAGTACTTC.

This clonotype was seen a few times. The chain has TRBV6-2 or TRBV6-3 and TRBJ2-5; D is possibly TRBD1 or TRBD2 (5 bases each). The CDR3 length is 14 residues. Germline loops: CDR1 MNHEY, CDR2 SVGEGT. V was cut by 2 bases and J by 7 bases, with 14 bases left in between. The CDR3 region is CASSYKGRWGTQYF. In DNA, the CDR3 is TGTGCCAGCAGTTACAAGGGACGGTGGGGGACCCAGTACTTC.

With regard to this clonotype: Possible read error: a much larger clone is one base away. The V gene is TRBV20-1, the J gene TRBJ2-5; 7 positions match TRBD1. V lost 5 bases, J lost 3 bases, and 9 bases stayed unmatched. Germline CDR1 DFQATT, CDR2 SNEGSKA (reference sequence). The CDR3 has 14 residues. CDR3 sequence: CSAVKGAPKETQYF. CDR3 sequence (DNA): TGCAGTGCTGTAAAGGGGGCTCCTAAAGAGACCCAGTACTTC.

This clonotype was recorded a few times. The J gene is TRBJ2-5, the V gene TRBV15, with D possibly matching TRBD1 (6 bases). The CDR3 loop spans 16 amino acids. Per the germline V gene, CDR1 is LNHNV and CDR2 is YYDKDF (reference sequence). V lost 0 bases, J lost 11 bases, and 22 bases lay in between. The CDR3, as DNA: TGTGCCACCAGCAGAGATTTCCCCTTTCAAGGTCAGGGGCAGTACTTC. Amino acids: CATSRDFPFQGQGQYF.

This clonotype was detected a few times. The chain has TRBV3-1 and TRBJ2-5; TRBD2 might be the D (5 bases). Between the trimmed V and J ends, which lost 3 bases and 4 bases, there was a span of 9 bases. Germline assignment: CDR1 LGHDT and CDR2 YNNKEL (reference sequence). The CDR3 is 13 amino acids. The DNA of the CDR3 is TGTGCCAGCAGCCAGAGGGATCGAGAGACCCAGTACTTC. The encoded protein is CASSQRDRETQYF.

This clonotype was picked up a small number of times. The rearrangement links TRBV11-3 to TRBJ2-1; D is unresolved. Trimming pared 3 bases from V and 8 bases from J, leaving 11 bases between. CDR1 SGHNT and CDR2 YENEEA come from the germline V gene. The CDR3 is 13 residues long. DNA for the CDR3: TGTGCCAGCAGCTTGGTCCCCGCACATGAGCAGTTCTTC. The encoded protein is CASSLVPAHEQFF.

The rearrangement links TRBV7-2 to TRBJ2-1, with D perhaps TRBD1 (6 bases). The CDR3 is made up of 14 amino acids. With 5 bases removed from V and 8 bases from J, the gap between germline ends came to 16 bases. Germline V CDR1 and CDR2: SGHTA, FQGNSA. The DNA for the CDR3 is TGTGCCAGCAGCATACAGGGTTTCGGGGATGAGCAGTTCTTC. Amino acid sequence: CASSIQGFGDEQFF.

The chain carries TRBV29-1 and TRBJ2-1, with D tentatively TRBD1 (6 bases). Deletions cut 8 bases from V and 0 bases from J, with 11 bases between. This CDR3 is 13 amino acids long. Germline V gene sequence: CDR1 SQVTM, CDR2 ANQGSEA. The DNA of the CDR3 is TGCAGCCACAGGGCGGGCTCCTACAATGAGCAGTTCTTC. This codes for CSHRAGSYNEQFF.

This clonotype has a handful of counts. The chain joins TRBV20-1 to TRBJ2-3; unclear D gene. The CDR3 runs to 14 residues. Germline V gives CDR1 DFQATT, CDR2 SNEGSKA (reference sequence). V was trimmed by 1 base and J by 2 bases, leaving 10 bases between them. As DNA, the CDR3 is TGCAGTGCTAGAGGGGAAGGATCCACAGATACGCAGTATTTT. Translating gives CSARGEGSTDTQYF.

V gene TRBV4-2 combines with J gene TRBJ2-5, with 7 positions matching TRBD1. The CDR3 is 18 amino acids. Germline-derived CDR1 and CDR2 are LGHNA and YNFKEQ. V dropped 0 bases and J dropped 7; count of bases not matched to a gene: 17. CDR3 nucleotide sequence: TGTGCCAGCAGCCAAGAAGGTACAGGGGCCACTCGTCGATTGACCCAGTACTTC. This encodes CASSQEGTGATRRLTQYF.

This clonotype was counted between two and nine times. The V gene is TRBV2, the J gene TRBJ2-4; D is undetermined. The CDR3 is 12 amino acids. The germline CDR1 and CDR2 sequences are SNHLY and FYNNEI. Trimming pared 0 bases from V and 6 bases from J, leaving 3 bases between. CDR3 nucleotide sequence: TGTGCCAGCAGTGAAGCGGGAAACATTCAGTACTTC. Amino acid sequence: CASSEAGNIQYF. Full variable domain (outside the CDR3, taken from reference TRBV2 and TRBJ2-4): EPEVTQTPSHQVTQMGQEVILRCVPISNHLYFYWYRQILGQKVEFLVSFYNNEISEKSEIFDDQFSVERPDGSNFTLKIRSTKLEDSAMYFCASSEAGNIQYFGAGTRLSVL.

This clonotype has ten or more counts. CDR3 protein: CSVENRGSLFEQYF. The CDR3 region has the DNA TGCAGCGTTGAAAACAGGGGGTCGCTTTTCGAGCAGTACTTC. V and J are TRBV29-1 and TRBJ2-7; 8 bases line up with TRBD1. The CDR3 sequence is 14 residues long. V was clipped by 2 bases and J by 6 bases; unmatched bases: 9. Germline CDR1 is SQVTM and CDR2 is ANQGSEA.

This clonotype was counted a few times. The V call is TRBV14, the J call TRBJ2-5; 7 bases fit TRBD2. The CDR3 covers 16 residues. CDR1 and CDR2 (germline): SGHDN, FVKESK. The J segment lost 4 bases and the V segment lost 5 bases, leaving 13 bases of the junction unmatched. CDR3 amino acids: CASSERPLGGSETQYF. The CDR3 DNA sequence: TGTGCCAGCAGCGAACGACCTCTCGGGGGGTCAGAGACCCAGTACTTC.